This TCR beta chain was sequenced during a study of shared clonotypes between healthy human individuals. Study summary: Researchers assigned three CD4 naive, three CD4 memory, two CD8 naive and one CD8 memory plate to each donor.

Method: immunoSEQ multiplex PCR; TCRdb's copy keeps in-frame clones and lacks some. The table records about 2.2 million clones, roughly 91% of them present only once. Comment on this clone: Its antigen remains unknown.

The study, taken as a whole, reports: As a rule, naive subsets had a larger estimated richness than memory subsets.

Positive CCR7 selection of CD45RO-negative cells yielded the naive CD8 cells, and terminally differentiated effector memory CD45RA+ cells were excluded. What was sequenced was naive CD8+ T cells from PBMCs. The sequence was collected from a man younger than 35 in good health. Some clones in this sample may be carry-over from other donors' samples.

CDR3 bases: TGTGCCAGCAGTTTAATGGGGCGGGAGGGCCTTTTTCGATACAATGAGCAGTTCTTC. This sequence encodes CASSLMGREGLFRYNEQFF. This rearrangement joins TRBV28 to TRBJ2-1; TRBD2 matches 9 bases. With V trimmed by 2 bases and J by 4 bases, 15 bases remained unmatched. This CDR3 has 19 residues. In germline, CDR1 is MDHEN, CDR2 SYDVKM.